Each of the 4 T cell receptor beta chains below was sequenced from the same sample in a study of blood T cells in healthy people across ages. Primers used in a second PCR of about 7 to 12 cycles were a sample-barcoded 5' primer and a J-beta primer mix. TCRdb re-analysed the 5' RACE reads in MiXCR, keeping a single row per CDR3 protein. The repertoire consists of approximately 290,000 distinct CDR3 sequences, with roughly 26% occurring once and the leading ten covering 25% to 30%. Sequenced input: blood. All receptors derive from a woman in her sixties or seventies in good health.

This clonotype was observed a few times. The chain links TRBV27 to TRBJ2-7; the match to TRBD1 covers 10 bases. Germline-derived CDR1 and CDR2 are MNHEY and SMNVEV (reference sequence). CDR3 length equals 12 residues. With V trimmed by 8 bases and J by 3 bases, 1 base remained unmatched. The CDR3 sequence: CASGDRGYEQYF. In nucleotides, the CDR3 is TGTGCCAGCGGGGACAGGGGCTACGAGCAGTACTTC.

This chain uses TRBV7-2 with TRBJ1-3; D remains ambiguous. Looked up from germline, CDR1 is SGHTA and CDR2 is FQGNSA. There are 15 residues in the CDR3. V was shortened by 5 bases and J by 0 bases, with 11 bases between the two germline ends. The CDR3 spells CASSQQSSSGNTIYF. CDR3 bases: TGTGCCAGCAGCCAACAGTCCAGCTCTGGAAACACCATATATTTT.

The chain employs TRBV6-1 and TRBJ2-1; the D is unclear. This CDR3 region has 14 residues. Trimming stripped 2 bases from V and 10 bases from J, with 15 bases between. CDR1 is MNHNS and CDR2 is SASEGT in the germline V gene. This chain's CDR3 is CASSEFPSRPEQFF. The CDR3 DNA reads TGTGCCAGCAGTGAATTCCCAAGTAGGCCCGAGCAGTTCTTC.

The CDR3 nucleotides are TGCAGCGCTGATGTGAACACTGAAGCTTTCTTT. This gives the protein CSADVNTEAFF. The gene calls are TRBV29-1 and TRBJ1-1; no clear D. Germline-derived CDR1 and CDR2 are SQVTM and ANQGSEA. Trimming removed 7 bases at V and 0 bases at J, with 6 bases between. The CDR3 length is 11 residues.